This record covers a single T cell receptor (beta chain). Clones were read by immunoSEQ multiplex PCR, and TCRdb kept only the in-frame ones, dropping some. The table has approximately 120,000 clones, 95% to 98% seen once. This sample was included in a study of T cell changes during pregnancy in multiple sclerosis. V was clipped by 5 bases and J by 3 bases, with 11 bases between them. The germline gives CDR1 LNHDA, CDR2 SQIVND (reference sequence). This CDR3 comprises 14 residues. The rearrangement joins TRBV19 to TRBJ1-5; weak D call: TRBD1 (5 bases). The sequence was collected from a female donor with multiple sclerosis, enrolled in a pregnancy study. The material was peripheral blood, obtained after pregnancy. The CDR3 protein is CASSPQGYNQPQHF. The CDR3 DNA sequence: TGTGCCAGTAGTCCTCAGGGTTACAATCAGCCCCAGCATTTT.